What follows describes a single T cell receptor (beta chain). Its specificity is not known. This sample is part of a study of beta chain features in type 1 diabetes. General study findings and limits: The study found that naive, central memory and Treg TCRB repertoires appeared more similar in patients than in healthy donors. Amplification by PCR could prefer shorter templates, with the same effect in patients and controls. Moderate yet significant TCRB CDR3 shortening was seen in Type 1 diabetes patients in all four CD4+ subsets.

Since all of the isolated RNA was reverse transcribed, expressed TCRB transcripts were what got sequenced. This table comes from immunoSEQ multiplex PCR, and its TCRdb copy is limited to in-frame clones, with some not included. Among some 200,000 clones, 16% were seen once, and the ten largest hold 0.08% to 0.095%. The length of the CDR3 is 15 residues. In germline, CDR1 is SGHTA, CDR2 FQGNSA. V shed 3 bases and J 2 bases; nucleotides not matched to a gene: 5. The sequencing input was naive CD4+ T cells from blood. The chain recombines TRBV7-2 with TRBJ2-3; 7 bases align to TRBD1. The sequence was obtained from a man aged 30 to 45 with type 1 diabetes. CDR3 loop: CASSLGQINTDTQYF. DNA of the CDR3: TGTGCCAGCAGCTTGGGACAGATCAACACAGATACGCAGTATTTT.